This T cell receptor (beta chain) was observed in a study of blood T cell repertoires in COVID-19. Study-level information: Some COVID-19 samples were acute and others convalescent; all came from the United States, Italy and Spain. T cells, B-cell-depleted T cells, or PBMCs supplied cDNA or gDNA.

Per the original methods: Reference gene primers were amplified, and this amplification served to estimate nucleated cell counts. TCRdb's table, derived via immunoSEQ multiplex PCR, lists solely in-frame clones and lacks some. For V, J and clone size, that table is used; D and trimming come from the DNA. In the table there are about 160,000 clones, 70% to 90% of which are singletons. The CDR3 runs 14 residues. Germline V gene data show CDR1 as DFQATT and CDR2 as SNEGSKA (reference sequence). Trimming pared 3 bases from V and 0 bases from J, leaving 11 bases between. The source of this sequence is a man aged 70-80 years with acute or convalescent COVID-19. The specimen was peripheral blood. J is TRBJ2-5 and V is TRBV20-1; a weak D match, TRBD2 (5 bases). CDR3 in amino acids: CSASFPGYQETQYF. CDR3 bases: TGCAGTGCTAGTTTTCCGGGGTACCAAGAGACCCAGTACTTC.